This T cell receptor beta chain was profiled in a study of CD8+ T cells in alopecia areata. About the research overall: Scoring of severity for treated patients was based on percentage of affected scalp area. Study-level findings and limits: Scalp lesions, especially in alopecia totalis/universalis, had higher clonality than normal scalp. Whether baseline CD8+ expansion is linked to response remains uncertain, given a single nonresponder.

This clone showed up just a few times. The antigen remains undetermined. The germline V gene encodes CDR1 MNHEY and CDR2 SVGAGI. This CDR3 comprises 13 residues. The ends were cut back, 8 bases at V and 0 bases at J, with 9 bases in the middle. Treatment in this sample: oral pan-JAK inhibitor, 5-10 mg twice daily. Reverse transcription of extracted RNA yielded cDNA, which provided the sequencing template. Sequenced by immunoSEQ multiplex PCR; TCRdb stores in-frame clones only, minus some. The data show about 290,000 clones, with 58% seen just once and about 1.7% held by the top ten. The V and J genes are TRBV6-5 and TRBJ2-3; D is unclear. This TCR was recovered from a human donor with alopecia areata. This material consisted of CD4+ T cells sorted from blood, taken at week 24, from a patient treated with tofacitinib. The CDR3 nucleotides read TGTGCCAGCTCAGATACTAGCACAGATACGCAGTATTTT. It encodes CASSDTSTDTQYF.